The clone carrying this TCR beta chain was observed a single time. The data were taken from a study of blood T cell repertoires in COVID-19. Only in-frame clones appear in the TCRdb table, and some are missing; sequencing was by immunoSEQ multiplex PCR. Here the sample spans 150,000 to 160,000 clones, approximately 92% being singletons. Looked up from germline, CDR1 is SGHTA and CDR2 is FQGTGA. CDR3 size: 17 residues. V shed 0 bases and J shed 0 bases, with 12 bases lying between them. The source of this sequence is a woman between 40 and 55 years old with acute or convalescent COVID-19. The chain is built from TRBV7-3 and TRBJ2-1; weak D call: TRBD1 (7 bases). The material sequenced was peripheral blood. The DNA for the CDR3 is TGTGCCAGCAGCTTAACAGGGGGGACAGACTCCTACAATGAGCAGTTCTTC. Its protein product is CASSLTGGTDSYNEQFF.